The 9 T cell receptor beta chains reported below all come from one sample, sequenced in a study of T-cell memory formation after mild COVID-19. TCRdb used MiXCR to reprocess the 5' RACE reads, holding one entry per CDR3 protein. This table holds around 370,000 distinct CDR3 sequences, roughly 21% found once. Sequenced material: PBMCs or a T cell subset sorted from them (not recorded which). These receptors originate from an adult woman who had mild COVID-19 (a few samples of this study predate the infection). Cell type and time point are not known.

The rearrangement links TRBV24-1 to TRBJ2-7, with D possibly being TRBD2 (6 bases). The ends were cut back, 3 bases at V and 1 base at J, with 15 bases in the middle. CDR3 length: 16 amino acids. Looked up from germline, CDR1 is KGHDR and CDR2 is SFDVKD. The CDR3 sequence is CATSDNSRSGSYEQYF. CDR3 bases: TGTGCCACCAGTGATAACTCCAGGAGCGGGTCCTACGAGCAGTACTTC.

The rearrangement joins TRBV5-1 to TRBJ1-4; D remains unclear. The CDR3 is 15 residues long. Trimming stripped 0 bases from V and 7 bases from J, with 13 bases between. The V gene's germline CDR1 is SGHRS and CDR2 YFSETQ. The chain's CDR3 is CASSLVGSIGEKLFF. CDR3 nucleotide sequence: TGCGCCAGCAGCTTGGTAGGCAGTATAGGTGAAAAACTGTTTTTT.

This clonotype was counted only a few times. The chain links TRBV6-5 to TRBJ2-1; 10 nucleotides agree with TRBD2. Germline CDR1 is MNHEY and CDR2 is SVGAGI. With V trimmed by 7 bases and J by 7 bases, 10 bases remained unmatched. This CDR3 comprises 15 residues. CDR3 DNA sequence: TGTGCCAGCACAAGGAGAACTAGCGGGAAGAATGAGCAGTTCTTC. This codes for CASTRRTSGKNEQFF.

This chain uses TRBV12-3 or TRBV12-4 with TRBJ2-2; TRBD2 matches 10 bases. The CDR3 totals 15 residues. Losses at the gene ends were 6 bases for V and 1 base for J; bases not matched to a gene: 2. The CDR3 sequence: CASRVAGGNTGELFF. CDR3 coding DNA: TGTGCCAGCAGGGTAGCGGGGGGGAACACCGGGGAGCTGTTTTTT.

This clonotype was counted ten times or more. The chain joins TRBV5-6 to TRBJ2-7, with 9 bases lining up with TRBD1. CDR1 SGHDT and CDR2 YYEEEE come from the germline V gene. The CDR3 loop spans 16 amino acids. The trim removed 2 bases at V and 0 bases at J, leaving 6 bases unmatched. CDR3 region: CASSFRGQGHSYEQYF. Here the CDR3 DNA reads TGTGCCAGCAGCTTTAGAGGACAGGGGCACTCCTACGAGCAGTACTTC.

J is TRBJ2-2 and V is TRBV6-6; D gene ambiguous. Germline V gene lookup returns CDR1 MNHNY and CDR2 SVGAGI (reference sequence). V lost 0 bases, J lost 8 bases, and 7 bases lay in between. The CDR3 length is 13 residues. The CDR3: CASSYSSAGELFF. The CDR3 nucleotides read TGTGCCAGCAGTTACTCGAGTGCGGGGGAGCTGTTTTTT.

This clonotype has a handful of counts. The chain combines TRBV4-2 with TRBJ2-1; D possibly corresponds to TRBD2 (5 bases). The CDR3 runs 15 residues. The V gene lost 1 base and the J gene lost 1 base, with 8 bases spanning the gap. Looked up from germline, CDR1 is LGHNA and CDR2 is YNFKEQ. DNA of the CDR3: TGTGCCAGCAGCCAAGTTCGGGGTTCCTACAATGAGCAGTTCTTC. Amino acids: CASSQVRGSYNEQFF.

The gene calls are TRBV10-3 and TRBJ2-7, with a weak D call TRBD2 (7 bases). The CDR3 totals 14 residues. V was pared by 10 bases and J by 2 bases, with 18 bases between. Germline CDR1 and CDR2: ENHRY and SYGVKD. CDR3 in DNA: TGTGCCACCTGCACGGGGGGCAGCGCCTACGAGCAGTACTTC. It specifies CATCTGGSAYEQYF.

The chain combines TRBV5-1 with TRBJ2-3; D may be TRBD1 (5 bases). CDR3 length: 15 residues. Trimming took 1 base from V and 2 from J, leaving 11 bases between them. Per the germline V gene, CDR1 is SGHRS and CDR2 is YFSETQ. The CDR3 spells CASSLTGPPTDTQYF. The CDR3 DNA reads TGCGCCAGCAGCTTGACAGGCCCTCCCACAGATACGCAGTATTTT.